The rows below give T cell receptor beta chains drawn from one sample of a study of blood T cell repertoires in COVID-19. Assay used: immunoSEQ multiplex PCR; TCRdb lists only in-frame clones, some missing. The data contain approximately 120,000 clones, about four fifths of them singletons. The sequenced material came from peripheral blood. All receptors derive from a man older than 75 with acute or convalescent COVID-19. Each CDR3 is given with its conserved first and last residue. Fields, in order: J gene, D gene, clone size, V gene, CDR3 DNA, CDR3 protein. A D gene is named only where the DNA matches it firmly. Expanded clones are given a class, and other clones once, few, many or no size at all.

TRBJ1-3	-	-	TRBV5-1	TGCGCCAGCAGCTTCGCCTTACAGGGATCTGGAAACACCATATATTTT	CASSFALQGSGNTIYF
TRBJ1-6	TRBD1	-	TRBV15	TGTGCCACCAGCGATGACAGGGGGTCACTTATTAATTCACCCCTCCACTTT	CATSDDRGSLINSPLHF
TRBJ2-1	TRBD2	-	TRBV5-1	TGCGCCAGCAGCTTGGCCCCAACGGGGGGGCGCTACAATGAGCAGTTCTTC	CASSLAPTGGRYNEQFF
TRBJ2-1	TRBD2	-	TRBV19	TGTGCCAGTAGTCCTCGACTAGCGGGAGGCAATGAGCAGTTCTTC	CASSPRLAGGNEQFF
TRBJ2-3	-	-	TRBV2	TGTGCCAGCAGTTCAGCGGCCCTCAGCACAGATACGCAGTATTTT	CASSSAALSTDTQYF
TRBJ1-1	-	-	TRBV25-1	TGTGCCAGCAGTGAATCAGGGCTGCGGAACACTGAAGCTTTCTTT	CASSESGLRNTEAFF
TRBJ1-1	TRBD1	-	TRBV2	TGTGCCAGCAGTACAGGGGCAAACACTGAAGCTTTCTTT	CASSTGANTEAFF
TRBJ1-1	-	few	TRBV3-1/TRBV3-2	TGTGCCAGCAGCGACGCAGGGAGGCGGAACACTGAAGCTTTCTTT	CASSDAGRRNTEAFF
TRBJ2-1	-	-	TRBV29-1	TGCAGCGTTGAAAGGTACAGCGAGCAGTTCTTC	CSVERYSEQFF
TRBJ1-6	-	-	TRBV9	TGTGCCAGCAGCGCGGAGGGCTCCTATAATTCACCCCTCCACTTT	CASSAEGSYNSPLHF
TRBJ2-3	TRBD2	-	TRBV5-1	TGCGCCAGCAGCCCACTAGCGGGGGGACCAGATACGCAGTATTTT	CASSPLAGGPDTQYF
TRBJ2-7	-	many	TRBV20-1	TGCAGTGCTAGGCGCTCCCACGAGCAGTACTTC	CSARRSHEQYF
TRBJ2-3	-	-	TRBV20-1	TGCAGTGCTAGCCCGGGACTTGCCATCATATTT	CSASPGLAIIF
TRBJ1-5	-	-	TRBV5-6	TGTGCCAGCAGCATCGGACCGGCGGGTGGGCAGCCCCAGCATTTT	CASSIGPAGGQPQHF
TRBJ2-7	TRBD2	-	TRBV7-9	TGTGCCAGCAGCCCGACAGCAAGCGGGGGGGCCTATTACGAGCAGTACTTC	CASSPTASGGAYYEQYF
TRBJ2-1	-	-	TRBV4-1	TGCGCCAGCAGCCAAGATAGGGCAGGGGGGAATGAGCAGTTCTTC	CASSQDRAGGNEQFF
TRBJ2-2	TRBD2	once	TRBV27	TGTGCCAGCATGCAGGGACTAGCGGGGGGAGGGGAGCTGTTTTTT	CASMQGLAGGGELFF
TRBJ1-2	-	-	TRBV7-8	TGTGCCAGCAGCCCCCGCTTGGGAGCGGTAGGCTATGGCTACACCTTC	CASSPRLGAVGYGYTF
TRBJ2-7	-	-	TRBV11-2	TGTGCCAGCAGCTTAGGAGGGCGTTACGAGCAGTACTTC	CASSLGGRYEQYF
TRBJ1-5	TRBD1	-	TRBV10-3	TGTGCCATCAGCCCTACAGGGGGACGCAATCAGCCCCAGCATTTT	CAISPTGGRNQPQHF
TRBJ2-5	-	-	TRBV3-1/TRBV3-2	TGTGCCAGCAGCCAGGCTAAGGGACTCTCCCTGGGGGAGACCCAGTACTTC	CASSQAKGLSLGETQYF
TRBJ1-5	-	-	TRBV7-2	TGTGCCAGCAGCTCCAGTAGCAATCAGCCCCAGCATTTT	CASSSSSNQPQHF
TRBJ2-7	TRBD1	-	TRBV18	TGTGCCAGCTCACCAAGGATGGGACAGGGGGCTTACGAGCAGTACTTC	CASSPRMGQGAYEQYF
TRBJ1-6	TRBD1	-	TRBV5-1	TGCGCCAGCAGCTTCTTTCCCTTCGGACAGGGGAGATACTCACCCCTCCACTTT	CASSFFPFGQGRYSPLHF
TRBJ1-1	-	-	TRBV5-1	TGCGCCAGCAGCGGGCAGGGCGGGAACACTGAAGCTTTCTTT	CASSGQGGNTEAFF
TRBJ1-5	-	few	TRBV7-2	TGTGCCAGCAGCTCAGGGTCAGGGGTCGGTCAGCCCCAGCATTTT	CASSSGSGVGQPQHF
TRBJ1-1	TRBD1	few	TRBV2	TGTGCCAGCAGTGACGCCAGGGGGCAGGACACTGAAGCTTTCTTT	CASSDARGQDTEAFF
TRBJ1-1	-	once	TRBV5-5	TGTGCCACCCAGGGTCGGAACACTGAAGCTTTCTTT	CATQGRNTEAFF